This TCR beta chain was captured in a study of long-term antiretroviral therapy in people with HIV. Broader study findings: An increase in diversity followed ART, yet levels stayed below transplant donor controls. No data were available on ART adherence, viral resistance or therapy changes.

They ran version v3.0 of the immunoSEQ assay at survey level. The method was immunoSEQ multiplex PCR; TCRdb's version includes in-frame clones alone and lacks a portion of them. The sample shows more than 15,000 clones, approximately 78% of them seen only once. This clone was observed a single time. What it binds is not known. CDR3 length: 17 residues. The V gene lost 3 bases and the J gene lost 7 bases, with 23 bases spanning the gap. Looked up from germline, CDR1 is SGHRS and CDR2 is YFSETQ. The chain is built from TRBV5-1 and TRBJ2-1; D is ambiguous. Sequences were derived from unsorted PBMCs, sampled at the start of antiretroviral therapy, before treatment. The clonotype comes from a woman aged 40 to 50 with HIV. Here the CDR3 reads CASSYISVPPPYNEQFF. In nucleotides, the CDR3 is TGCGCCAGCAGCTACATTTCAGTTCCTCCCCCTTATAATGAGCAGTTCTTC.